The clone carrying this TCR beta chain has ten or more counts. What it binds is unknown. Unmatched junction bases numbered 8, after V lost 8 bases and J lost 6 bases. Germline-derived CDR1 and CDR2 are MDHEN and SYDVKM. This CDR3 region has 14 residues. TCRdb re-called the 5' RACE reads through MiXCR, storing one row per CDR3 protein. Counted here are hundreds of thousands of distinct CDR3 sequences, 13% occurring once; the ten biggest clones make up about 14%. This specimen belongs to a study of T cells after yellow fever vaccination. Broader study findings: The booster saw the reappearance of most primary-vaccination clones (96% CD4, roughly 90% CD8).

The sample was PBMCs, taken on the day of the yellow fever booster vaccination. V and J are TRBV28 and TRBJ1-5, with 9 bases identical to TRBD1. The clonotype was recovered from a young man who received the YFV17D yellow fever vaccine. For the CDR3, the DNA is TGTGCCAGCGTCATCGGACAGGGGTTTCAGCCCCAGCATTTT. Translating gives CASVIGQGFQPQHF.